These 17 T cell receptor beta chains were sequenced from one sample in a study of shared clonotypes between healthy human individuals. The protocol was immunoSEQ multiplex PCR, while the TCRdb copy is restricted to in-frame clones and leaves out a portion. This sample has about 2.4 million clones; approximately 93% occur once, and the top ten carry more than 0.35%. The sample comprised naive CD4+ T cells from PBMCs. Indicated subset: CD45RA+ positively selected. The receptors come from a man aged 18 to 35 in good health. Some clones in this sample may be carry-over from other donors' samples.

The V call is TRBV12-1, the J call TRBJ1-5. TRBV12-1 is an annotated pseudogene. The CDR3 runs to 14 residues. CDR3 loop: CASRDEGSNQPQHF. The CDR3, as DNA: TGTGCCAGCAGGGATGAGGGGAGCAATCAGCCCCAGCATTTT.

The CDR3 coding sequence is TGTGCCAGCAAAGAGCCAGGCGTCGATAGATATGGCTACACCTTC. It specifies CASKEPGVDRYGYTF. This rearrangement joins TRBV28 to TRBJ1-2; unclear D gene. In germline, CDR1 is MDHEN, CDR2 SYDVKM. V lost 7 bases and J 5 bases, leaving 20 bases between the germline ends. The CDR3 has 15 amino acids.

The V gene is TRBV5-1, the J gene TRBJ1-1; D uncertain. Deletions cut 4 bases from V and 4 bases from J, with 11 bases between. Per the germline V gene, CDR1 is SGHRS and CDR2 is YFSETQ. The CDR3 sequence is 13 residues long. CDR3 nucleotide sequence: TGCGCCAGCAGCCGGGCGTTGACCACTGAAGCTTTCTTT. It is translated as CASSRALTTEAFF.

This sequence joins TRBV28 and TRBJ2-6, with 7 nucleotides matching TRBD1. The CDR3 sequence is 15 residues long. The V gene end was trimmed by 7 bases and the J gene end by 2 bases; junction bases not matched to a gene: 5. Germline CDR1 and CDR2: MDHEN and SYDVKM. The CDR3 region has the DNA TGTGCCAGCACCCGAGGGGGCGCTGGGGCCAACGTCCTGACTTTC. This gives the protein CASTRGGAGANVLTF.

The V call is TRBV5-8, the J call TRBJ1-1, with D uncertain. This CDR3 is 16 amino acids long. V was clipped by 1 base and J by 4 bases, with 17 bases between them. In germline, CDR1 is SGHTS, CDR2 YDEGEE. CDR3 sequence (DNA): TGTGCCAGCAGCTTGAGCGGTCTCGTTAGAGGCACTGAAGCTTTCTTT. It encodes CASSLSGLVRGTEAFF.

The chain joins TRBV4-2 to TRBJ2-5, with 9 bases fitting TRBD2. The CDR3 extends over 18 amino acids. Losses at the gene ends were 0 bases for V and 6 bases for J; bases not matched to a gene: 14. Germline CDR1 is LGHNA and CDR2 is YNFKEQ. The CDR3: CASSQEGVAGGPTQTQYF. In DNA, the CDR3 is TGTGCCAGCAGCCAAGAGGGGGTGGCGGGAGGGCCTACTCAGACCCAGTACTTC.

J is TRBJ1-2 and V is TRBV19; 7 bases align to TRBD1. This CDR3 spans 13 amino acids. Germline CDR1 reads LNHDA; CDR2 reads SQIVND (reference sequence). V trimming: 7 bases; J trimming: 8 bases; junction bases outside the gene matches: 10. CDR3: CASTFDRAGGYTF. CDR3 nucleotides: TGTGCCAGTACCTTTGACAGGGCTGGCGGCTACACCTTC.

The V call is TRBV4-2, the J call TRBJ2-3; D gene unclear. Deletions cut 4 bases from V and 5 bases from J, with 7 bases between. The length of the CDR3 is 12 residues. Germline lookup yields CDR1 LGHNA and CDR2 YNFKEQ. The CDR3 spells CASSPHQDTQYF. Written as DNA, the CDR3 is TGTGCCAGCAGCCCCCATCAAGATACGCAGTATTTT.

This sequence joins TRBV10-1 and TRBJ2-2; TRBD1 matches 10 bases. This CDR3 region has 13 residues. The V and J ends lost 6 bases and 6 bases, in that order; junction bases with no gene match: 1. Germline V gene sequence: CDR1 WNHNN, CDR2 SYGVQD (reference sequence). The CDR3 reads CASRGQGAGELFF. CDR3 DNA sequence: TGCGCCAGCAGAGGACAGGGGGCCGGGGAGCTGTTTTTT.

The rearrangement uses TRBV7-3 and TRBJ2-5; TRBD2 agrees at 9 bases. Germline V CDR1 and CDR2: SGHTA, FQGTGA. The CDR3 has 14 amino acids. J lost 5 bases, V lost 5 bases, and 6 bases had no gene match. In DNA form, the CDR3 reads TGTGCCAGCAGCATTAGCGGGAGTGAGGAGACCCAGTACTTC. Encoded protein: CASSISGSEETQYF.

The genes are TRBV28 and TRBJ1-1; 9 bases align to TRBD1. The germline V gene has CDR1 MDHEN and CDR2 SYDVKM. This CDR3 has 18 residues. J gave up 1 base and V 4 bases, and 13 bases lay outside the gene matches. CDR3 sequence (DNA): TGTGCCAGCAGTTCCGCCCGCACTCTGACAGGGGGGAACACTGAAGCTTTCTTT. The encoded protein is CASSSARTLTGGNTEAFF.

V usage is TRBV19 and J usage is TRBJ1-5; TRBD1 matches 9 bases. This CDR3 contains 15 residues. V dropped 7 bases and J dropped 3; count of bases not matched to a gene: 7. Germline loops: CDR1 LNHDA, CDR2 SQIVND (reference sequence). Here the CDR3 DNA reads TGTGCCAGTATCCCCGGGACAGGGTTCAATCAGCCCCAGCATTTT. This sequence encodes CASIPGTGFNQPQHF.

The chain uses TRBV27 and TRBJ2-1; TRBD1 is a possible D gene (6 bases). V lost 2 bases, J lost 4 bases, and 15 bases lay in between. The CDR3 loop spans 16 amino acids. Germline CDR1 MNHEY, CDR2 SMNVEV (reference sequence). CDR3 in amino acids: CASSLRATGPYNEQFF. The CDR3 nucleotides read TGTGCCAGCAGTTTACGAGCTACAGGGCCGTACAATGAGCAGTTCTTC.

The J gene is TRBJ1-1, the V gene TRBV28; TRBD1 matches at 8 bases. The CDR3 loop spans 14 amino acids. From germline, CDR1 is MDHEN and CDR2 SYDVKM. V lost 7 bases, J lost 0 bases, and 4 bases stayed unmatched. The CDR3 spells CASIRTGMNTEAFF. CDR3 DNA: TGTGCCAGCATTCGGACAGGGATGAACACTGAAGCTTTCTTT.

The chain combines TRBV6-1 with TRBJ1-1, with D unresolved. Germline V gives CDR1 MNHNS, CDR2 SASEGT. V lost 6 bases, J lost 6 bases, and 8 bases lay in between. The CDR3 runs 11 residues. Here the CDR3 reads CASRRVPEAFF. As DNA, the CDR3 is TGTGCCAGCAGAAGGGTCCCTGAAGCTTTCTTT.

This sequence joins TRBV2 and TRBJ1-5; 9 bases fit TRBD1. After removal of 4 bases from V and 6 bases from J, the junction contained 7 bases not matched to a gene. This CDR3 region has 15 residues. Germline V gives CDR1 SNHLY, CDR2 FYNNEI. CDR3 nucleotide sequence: TGTGCCAGCAGTGGTACAGGGGGCGTGGGTCAGCCCCAGCATTTT. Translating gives CASSGTGGVGQPQHF.

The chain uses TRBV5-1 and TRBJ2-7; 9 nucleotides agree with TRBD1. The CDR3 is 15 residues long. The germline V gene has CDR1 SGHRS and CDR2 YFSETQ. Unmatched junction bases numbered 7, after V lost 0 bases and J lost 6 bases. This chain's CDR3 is CASSLVTGGEGEQYF. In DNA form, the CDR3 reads TGCGCCAGCAGCTTGGTCACAGGGGGCGAAGGCGAGCAGTACTTC.